These T cell receptor beta chains were read from a single sample in a study of human T cells and chemical hapten exposure. MiXCR, run by TCRdb on the RACE reads, gives a single entry per CDR3 protein. The sample consists of 85,000 to 130,000 distinct CDR3 sequences, roughly 12% of them appearing once. The sample here was whole blood, taken in connection with sensitization to the hapten diphenylcyclopropenone (DPC). Source of these receptors: a woman aged 45 to 65 with alopecia areata. Some clones in this sample may be carry-over from other donors' samples. Each CDR3 is given with its conserved first and last residue. D genes are given only for firm matches. Clone size is shown for a subset of rows, as once, few, many or a class of expanded clone.

clone_size,j_call,cdr3_length,d_call,v_call,cdr3_aa,cdr3_nt
few,TRBJ1-1,12,-,TRBV12-3/TRBV12-4,CASSPDSPEAFF,TGTGCCAGCAGTCCCGACAGTCCAGAAGCTTTCTTT
-,TRBJ2-5,14,-,TRBV7-2,CASSLSDYQETQYF,TGTGCCAGCAGCTTATCGGACTACCAAGAGACCCAGTACTTC
few,TRBJ2-2,18,TRBD2,TRBV7-2,CASSLGLAGRSNTGELFF,TGTGCCAGCAGCCTAGGACTAGCGGGGCGATCGAACACCGGGGAGCTGTTTTTT
-,TRBJ1-2,14,TRBD1,TRBV28,CASSFDRGLYGYTF,TGTGCCAGCAGTTTTGACAGGGGGCTTTACGGCTACACCTTC
-,TRBJ2-7,14,TRBD1,TRBV2,CASSLQGTSYEQYF,TGTGCCAGCAGTTTACAGGGGACGTCCTACGAGCAGTACTTC
few,TRBJ2-7,13,-,TRBV29-1,CSVEGQPDYEQYF,TGCAGCGTTGAAGGGCAGCCAGACTACGAGCAGTACTTC
-,TRBJ1-1,14,-,TRBV6-2/TRBV6-3,CASSRTPLNTEAFF,TGTGCCAGCAGTCGGACCCCTTTGAACACTGAAGCTTTCTTT
many,TRBJ2-6,13,-,TRBV14,CASSPDGANVLTF,TGTGCCAGCAGCCCCGATGGGGCCAACGTCCTGACTTTC
-,TRBJ2-4,16,-,TRBV4-1,CASSQGSEGVKNIQYF,TGCGCCAGCAGCCAAGGTTCTGAGGGGGTCAAAAACATTCAGTACTTC
-,TRBJ2-1,13,-,TRBV6-2/TRBV6-3,CASRETLSNEQFF,TGTGCCAGCAGAGAGACACTCTCCAATGAGCAGTTCTTC
few,TRBJ2-3,16,-,TRBV4-1,CASSQTLGVGLDTQYF,TGCGCCAGCAGCCAAACGTTGGGGGTCGGCCTTGATACGCAGTATTTT
few,TRBJ1-5,14,-,TRBV12-3/TRBV12-4,CASSPGFSNQPQHF,TGTGCCAGCAGTCCAGGGTTTAGCAATCAGCCCCAGCATTTT
few,TRBJ2-3,16,-,TRBV18,CASSPWAKSSTDTQYF,TGTGCCAGCTCACCATGGGCCAAATCTAGCACAGATACGCAGTATTTT
few,TRBJ2-5,15,-,TRBV7-9,CASSLSGAISETQYF,TGTGCCAGCAGCTTATCGGGGGCTATTTCTGAGACCCAGTACTTC
-,TRBJ2-5,11,-,TRBV2,CASNLQETQYF,TGTGCCAGCAACCTCCAAGAGACCCAGTACTTC
few,TRBJ2-3,18,TRBD2,TRBV11-2,CASSLLAGGSSNTDTQYF,TGTGCCAGCAGCCTTCTAGCGGGGGGGTCGTCTAACACAGATACGCAGTATTTT
few,TRBJ2-7,13,-,TRBV10-1,CASSEGVSYEQYF,TGCGCCAGCAGTGAAGGAGTCTCCTACGAGCAGTACTTC
many,TRBJ2-1,13,TRBD1,TRBV18,CASSRTGINEQFF,TGTGCCAGCTCACGGACAGGGATTAATGAGCAGTTCTTC
many,TRBJ1-4,14,-,TRBV28,CASSLLTVNEKLFF,TGTGCCAGCAGTTTATTGACAGTTAATGAAAAACTGTTTTTT
many,TRBJ2-2,13,-,TRBV6-6,CASSAKSPGELFF,TGTGCCAGCAGTGCAAAAAGCCCCGGGGAGCTGTTTTTT
-,TRBJ2-3,16,TRBD1,TRBV5-6,CASSLDRGEGTDTQYF,TGTGCCAGCAGCTTGGACAGGGGCGAGGGCACAGATACGCAGTATTTT
many,TRBJ2-6,18,-,TRBV3-1,CASSQKGGRGSGANVLTF,TGTGCCAGCAGCCAAAAGGGAGGTAGGGGTAGTGGGGCCAACGTCCTGACTTTC
few,TRBJ2-7,15,-,TRBV20-1,CSARDQSTVPYEQYF,TGCAGTGCTAGAGATCAATCGACAGTTCCCTACGAGCAGTACTTC
-,TRBJ2-3,11,-,TRBV27,CASSSGDTQYF,TGTGCCAGCAGTTCGGGTGATACGCAGTATTTT
many,TRBJ1-5,11,-,TRBV28,CASSLGQPQHF,TGTGCCAGCAGTTTAGGTCAGCCCCAGCATTTT
-,TRBJ1-5,12,-,TRBV28,CASSLWNQPQHF,TGTGCCAGCAGTTTATGGAATCAGCCCCAGCATTTT
-,TRBJ2-7,12,-,TRBV27,CASSLFRVVQYF,TGTGCCAGCAGTTTATTCAGGGTGGTCCAGTACTTC
few,TRBJ1-2,14,-,TRBV27,CASSPVDGGNGYTF,TGTGCCAGCAGTCCCGTAGACGGGGGGAATGGCTACACCTTC